These 10 T cell receptor beta chains were all obtained from the same sample, sequenced in a study of shared clonotypes between healthy human individuals. The method was immunoSEQ multiplex PCR; TCRdb's version includes in-frame clones alone and lacks a portion of them. The repertoire holds around 940,000 clones, with 76% as singletons. Input material: memory CD4+ T cells sorted from blood. Documented subset: CD45RA-negative fraction. These receptor sequences come from a man younger than 35 in good health.

The gene calls are TRBV9 and TRBJ1-3; D call uncertain. V lost 4 bases to trimming and J lost 7 bases, with 12 bases between them. The CDR3 extends over 13 amino acids. Germline CDR1 SGDLS, CDR2 YYNGEE. DNA for the CDR3: TGTGCCAGCAGCACTCGGGCCGCGAACACCATATATTTT. As protein: CASSTRAANTIYF.

The chain recombines TRBV28 with TRBJ2-7; D ambiguous. Trimming removed 2 bases from V and 5 bases from J, with 16 bases in between. The CDR3 has 15 residues. Per germline, CDR1 MDHEN and CDR2 SYDVKM. CDR3: CASSLLLGPRNEQYF. DNA for the CDR3: TGTGCCAGCAGTTTACTCCTCGGGCCCAGGAACGAGCAGTACTTC.

CDR3 bases: TGTGCCAGCAGCGTGGCAGAACCTGGAAACACCATATATTTT. The encoded protein is CASSVAEPGNTIYF. The chain combines TRBV9 with TRBJ1-3, with unresolved D. V was pared by 2 bases and J by 2 bases, with 8 bases between. CDR1 is SGDLS, CDR2 YYNGEE, per germline. This CDR3 region has 14 residues.

This sequence joins TRBV20-1 and TRBJ1-2, with D uncertain. This CDR3 comprises 11 residues. CDR1 and CDR2 (germline): DFQATT, SNEGSKA (reference sequence). CDR3 residues: CSPEKGYGYTF. The CDR3 nucleotides read TGCAGCCCAGAAAAGGGCTATGGCTACACCTTC.

Comments on this clone: This sample also contains other DNA sequences that code for the same CDR3. The rearrangement joins TRBV18 to TRBJ1-1; TRBD1 might be the D (5 bases). Germline V gene data show CDR1 as KGHSH and CDR2 as LQKENI. This CDR3 comprises 14 residues. Trimming left V 3 bases short and J 1 base short, with 9 bases between. The CDR3 sequence is CASSPSGGNTEAFF. In nucleotides, the CDR3 is TGTGCCAGCTCACCTTCGGGGGGGAACACTGAAGCTTTCTTT.

The V and J genes are TRBV4-1 and TRBJ2-7, with 11 bases fitting TRBD2. V was pared by 2 bases and J by 3 bases, with 3 bases of the junction left unmatched. This CDR3 spans 15 amino acids. Germline V CDR1 and CDR2: MGHRA, YSYEKL. The CDR3: CASSQPTSGSYEQYF. In DNA, the CDR3 is TGCGCCAGCAGCCAACCAACTAGCGGGAGCTACGAGCAGTACTTC.

The DNA for the CDR3 is TGCGCCAGCAGCTCGGGGAACACGGATACGCAGTATTTT. Translated, it gives CASSSGNTDTQYF. V usage is TRBV4-3 and J usage is TRBJ2-3; D is perhaps TRBD2 (5 bases). Looked up from germline, CDR1 is LGHNA and CDR2 is YSLEER. The ends were cut back, 5 bases at V and 6 bases at J, with 12 bases in the middle. The CDR3 runs to 13 residues.

This chain connects TRBV30 to TRBJ1-3; 7 nucleotides match TRBD1. Germline loops: CDR1 GTSNPN, CDR2 SVGIG (reference sequence). V lost 0 bases to trimming and J lost 0 bases; unmatched junction nucleotides: 5. CDR3 length: 16 amino acids. The CDR3 DNA follows: TGTGCCTGGAGTGTTCGACAGGGCCACTCTGGAAACACCATATATTTT. Its protein is CAWSVRQGHSGNTIYF.

The chain combines TRBV5-4 with TRBJ2-3; 13 nucleotides line up with TRBD2. J gave up 4 bases and V 4 bases, and 3 bases lay outside the gene matches. Germline V gene data show CDR1 as SGHNT and CDR2 as YYREEE (reference sequence). This CDR3 region has 15 residues. The DNA for the CDR3 is TGTGCCAGCAGCGGGGGACTAGCGGGACCAGATACGCAGTATTTT. It specifies CASSGGLAGPDTQYF.

The V call is TRBV7-9, the J call TRBJ2-6; D gene ambiguous. In germline, CDR1 is SEHNR, CDR2 FQNEAQ (reference sequence). V lost 1 base to trimming and J lost 2 bases, with 9 bases between them. The CDR3 totals 16 residues. The CDR3 here is CASSLERVPGANVLTF. The CDR3 region has the DNA TGTGCCAGCAGCTTAGAAAGAGTTCCTGGGGCCAACGTCCTGACTTTC.